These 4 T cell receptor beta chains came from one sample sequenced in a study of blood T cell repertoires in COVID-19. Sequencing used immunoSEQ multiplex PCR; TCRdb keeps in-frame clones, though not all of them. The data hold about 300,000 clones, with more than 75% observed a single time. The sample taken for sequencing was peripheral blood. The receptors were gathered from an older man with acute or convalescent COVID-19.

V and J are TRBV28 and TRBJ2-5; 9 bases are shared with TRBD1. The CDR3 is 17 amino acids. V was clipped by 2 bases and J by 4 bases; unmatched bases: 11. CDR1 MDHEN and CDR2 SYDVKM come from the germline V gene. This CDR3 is CASSLGGGQGSGETQYF. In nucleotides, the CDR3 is TGTGCCAGCAGTTTAGGAGGAGGACAGGGGAGCGGAGAGACCCAGTACTTC.

Here the CDR3 DNA reads TGTGCCAGCAGCAAAACCGGGACTAGCTCCTACAATGAGCAGTTCTTC. It encodes CASSKTGTSSYNEQFF. J is TRBJ2-1 and V is TRBV4-2; 8 bases are a match to TRBD2. CDR3 size: 16 residues. Germline loops: CDR1 LGHNA, CDR2 YNFKEQ. The junction had 6 bases not matched to a gene; V was cut back by 5 bases and J by 0 bases.

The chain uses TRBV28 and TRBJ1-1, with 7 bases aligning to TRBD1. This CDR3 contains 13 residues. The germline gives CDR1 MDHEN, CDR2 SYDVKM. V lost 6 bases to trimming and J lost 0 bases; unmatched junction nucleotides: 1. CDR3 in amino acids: CASRGQMNTEAFF. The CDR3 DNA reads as TGTGCCAGCAGGGGACAGATGAACACTGAAGCTTTCTTT.

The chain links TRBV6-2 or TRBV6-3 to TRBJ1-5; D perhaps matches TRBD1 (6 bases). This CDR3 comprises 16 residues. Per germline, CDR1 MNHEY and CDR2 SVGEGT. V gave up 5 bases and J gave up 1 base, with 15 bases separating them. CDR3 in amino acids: CASSQATGWSNQPQHF. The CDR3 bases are TGTGCCAGCAGTCAGGCTACAGGGTGGAGCAATCAGCCCCAGCATTTT.